What follows are 29 T cell receptor beta chains derived from one specimen sequenced in a study of radiation and T cells in renal cell carcinoma. Method: immunoSEQ multiplex PCR; TCRdb's copy keeps in-frame clones and lacks some. The data contain 150,000 or so clones, less than 90% of them singletons. The time point: baseline pretreatment blood. Treatment in this sample: 15 Gy SBRT to primary tumor, nephrectomy 4 weeks later. The sequenced sample was blood, obtained from a patient whose treatment included radiotherapy and nephrectomy. These receptors were taken from a woman in her sixties or seventies with renal cell carcinoma.

The chain combines TRBV29-1 with TRBJ2-5, with D tentatively TRBD2 (6 bases). This CDR3 is built from 11 residues. CDR1 and CDR2 (germline): SQVTM, ANQGSEA. V shed 7 bases and J shed 5 bases, with 11 bases lying between them. CDR3 in amino acids: CSGEVGETQYF. CDR3 sequence (DNA): TGCAGCGGGGAGGTAGGGGAGACCCAGTACTTC.

This clone was counted once. V usage is TRBV5-1 and J usage is TRBJ2-7; maybe TRBD2 (6 bases). The V and J ends lost 0 bases and 0 bases respectively, with 13 bases between them. The CDR3 consists of 16 residues. Per germline, CDR1 SGHRS and CDR2 YFSETQ. CDR3 in DNA: TGCGCCAGCAGCTTGGATGGGACTCTCAGCTCCTACGAGCAGTACTTC. It is translated as CASSLDGTLSSYEQYF.

CDR3 in amino acids: CASSLRGGETQYF. The CDR3 coding sequence is TGTGCCAGCAGCCTGCGGGGCGGGGAGACCCAGTACTTC. V and J are TRBV7-2 and TRBJ2-5; tentatively, D is TRBD2 (6 bases). The V gene lost 5 bases and the J gene lost 5 bases, with 12 bases spanning the gap. The CDR3 totals 13 residues. In germline, CDR1 is SGHTA, CDR2 FQGNSA.

The rearrangement joins TRBV19 to TRBJ1-1; 7 nucleotides match TRBD1. CDR3 length equals 15 residues. Trimming at V came to 10 bases and at J to 0 bases, leaving 11 bases not matched to a gene. From germline, CDR1 is LNHDA and CDR2 SQIVND (reference sequence). CDR3 coding DNA: TGTGCCACCAGGGGGGACAGTCTCATGAACACTGAAGCTTTCTTT. It is translated as CATRGDSLMNTEAFF.

This clone was detected only a few times. The J gene is TRBJ1-6, the V gene TRBV7-9, with D perhaps matching TRBD1 (6 bases). Trimming cost V 6 bases and J 7 bases, with 13 bases left between them. Germline lookup yields CDR1 SEHNR and CDR2 FQNEAQ (reference sequence). This CDR3 is built from 14 residues. The CDR3 nucleotides are TGTGCCAGCAGAACGGACAGTGGAAATTCACCCCTCCACTTT. It specifies CASRTDSGNSPLHF.

The V and J genes are TRBV10-3 and TRBJ2-1, with D perhaps TRBD2 (6 bases). The CDR3 sequence is 14 residues long. Deletions cut 6 bases from V and 5 bases from J, with 14 bases between. The V gene's germline CDR1 is ENHRY and CDR2 SYGVKD. The CDR3 nucleotides read TGTGCCATCAGCCCCAGGGACTCAGACAATGAGCAGTTCTTC. Its protein is CAISPRDSDNEQFF.

V and J are TRBV19 and TRBJ1-2; 10 bases are shared with TRBD1. The CDR3 consists of 14 residues. The germline gives CDR1 LNHDA, CDR2 SQIVND (reference sequence). The V and J ends lost 1 base and 8 bases, in that order; junction bases with no gene match: 4. CDR3 sequence (DNA): TGTGCCAGTAGTATAGGACAGGGGGCACTAGGCTACACCTTC. It encodes CASSIGQGALGYTF.

V and J are TRBV27 and TRBJ2-1; possibly TRBD2 for D (6 bases). This CDR3 region has 16 residues. The V end lost 3 bases, the J end lost 7 bases, and 19 bases lay between the germline ends. Germline V CDR1 and CDR2: MNHEY, SMNVEV (reference sequence). CDR3 sequence: CASSLGDRGSGNEQFF. CDR3 sequence (DNA): TGTGCCAGCAGTTTGGGGGACCGGGGGTCGGGAAATGAGCAGTTCTTC.

This clone turned up a few times. One end of the junction does not line up with germline, which may come from a read error. The V and J genes are TRBV7-7 and TRBJ1-5, with a tentative D call TRBD1 (5 bases). Germline V gene lookup returns CDR1 SSHAT and CDR2 FNYEAQ (reference sequence). The CDR3 is made up of 18 amino acids. The CDR3 sequence: CASSFRSGREYSNQPQHF. The CDR3 DNA is TGTGCTAGCAGCTTCAGGTCCGGCAGGGAATATAGCAATCAGCCCCAGCATTTT.

The J gene is TRBJ2-5, the V gene TRBV11-2, with 11 bases identical to TRBD2. The CDR3 is 14 amino acids. Germline V lookup: CDR1 SGHAT, CDR2 FQNNGV. With 5 bases clipped from V and 6 bases from J, the junction kept 5 bases outside the gene matches. DNA of the CDR3: TGTGCCAGCAGCCCAAGACTAGCGGGGCAGACCCAGTACTTC. It codes for CASSPRLAGQTQYF.

The J gene is TRBJ1-5, the V gene TRBV10-2, with 7 bases aligning to TRBD1. This CDR3 contains 12 residues. J gave up 5 bases and V 6 bases, and 1 base lay outside the gene matches. Germline assignment: CDR1 WSHSY and CDR2 SAAADI. CDR3 nucleotides: TGCGCCAGCAGAGACAGGGATCAGCCCCAGCATTTT. Translating it yields CASRDRDQPQHF.

Note on this clone: The junction shows a germline mismatch at one end, possibly a read error. The genes are TRBV13 and TRBJ2-1, with TRBD2 matching over 9 bases. The length of the CDR3 is 14 residues. In germline, CDR1 is PRHDT, CDR2 FYEKMQ (reference sequence). The CDR3 reads CASTLSGLAIEQFF. CDR3 bases: TGTGCCAGCACCTTATCTGGACTAGCGATAGAGCAGTTCTTC. Looking up the rest from reference TRBV13 and TRBJ2-1 gives the full variable domain: AAGVIQSPRHLIKEKRETATLKCYPIPRHDTVYWYQQGPGQDPQFLISFYEKMQSDKGSIPDRFSAQQFSDYHSELNMSSLELGDSALYFCASTLSGLAIEQFFGPGTRLTVL.

The chain recombines TRBV9 with TRBJ1-1; no clear D gene. Germline values: CDR1 SGDLS, CDR2 YYNGEE. The CDR3 is made up of 16 amino acids. V lost 3 bases to trimming and J lost 1 base, with 16 bases between them. CDR3 bases: TGTGCCAGCAGCGGCGGACTGCTCCACGGGAACACTGAAGCTTTCTTT. It translates to CASSGGLLHGNTEAFF. The whole variable domain, filled in from reference TRBV9 and TRBJ1-1, reads DSGVTQTPKHLITATGQRVTLRCSPRSGDLSVYWYQQSLDQGLQFLIQYYNGEERAKGNILERFSAQQFPDLHSELNLSSLELGDSALYFCASSGGLLHGNTEAFFGQGTRLTVV.

This clone was seen only once. The V and J genes are TRBV5-1 and TRBJ2-5; the D is unclear. The J call could be wrong; TRBJ2-7 is a better fit for the DNA end. CDR1 SGHRS and CDR2 YFSETQ come from the germline V gene. This CDR3 contains 11 residues. CDR3: CASLRSYEQYF. The DNA for the CDR3 is TGCGCCAGCCTAAGATCCTACGAGCAGTACTTC.

Only one count was recorded for this clone. The chain employs TRBV4-3 and TRBJ1-2; TRBD1 matches 9 bases. The CDR3 spans 16 residues. From germline, CDR1 is LGHNA and CDR2 YSLEER. Trimming removed 3 bases from V and 2 bases from J; junction bases left unmatched: 7. The CDR3 DNA reads as TGCGCCAGCAGCCAGGTACAGGGGGCTCGAAACTATGGCTACACCTTC. Translating gives CASSQVQGARNYGYTF.

The chain recombines TRBV5-4 with TRBJ2-6; 7 bases align to TRBD1. V trimming: 0 bases; J trimming: 4 bases; junction bases outside the gene matches: 10. This CDR3 comprises 18 residues. The germline V gene has CDR1 SGHNT and CDR2 YYREEE (reference sequence). The CDR3 nucleotides are TGTGCCAGCAGCTTGGCCTTGGGAACAGGGGCCGGGGCCAACGTCCTGACTTTC. Translation: CASSLALGTGAGANVLTF.

The V gene is TRBV19, the J gene TRBJ1-3, with 7 nucleotides matching TRBD1. Germline V lookup: CDR1 LNHDA, CDR2 SQIVND (reference sequence). The CDR3 extends over 14 amino acids. Losses at the gene ends were 4 bases for V and 4 bases for J; bases not matched to a gene: 4. The DNA for the CDR3 is TGTGCCAGTAGTACCCGGACAGGAGGAAACACCATATATTTT. Amino acids: CASSTRTGGNTIYF.

The chain employs TRBV14 and TRBJ2-2, with unresolved D. The CDR3 spans 14 residues. The germline V and J ends were trimmed by 1 base and 4 bases, with 7 bases remaining between them. CDR1 and CDR2 (germline): SGHDN, FVKESK. CDR3 region: CASSQVLSTGELFF. CDR3 nucleotides: TGTGCCAGCAGCCAAGTTCTCAGCACCGGGGAGCTGTTTTTT. Drawing the rest from reference TRBV14 and TRBJ2-2, the complete variable domain is EAGVTQFPSHSVIEKGQTVTLRCDPISGHDNLYWYRRVMGKEIKFLLHFVKESKQDESGMPNNRFLAERTGGTYSTLKVQPAELEDSGVYFCASSQVLSTGELFFGEGSRLTVL.

The chain carries TRBV4-3 and TRBJ1-6; possibly TRBD1 for D (5 bases). Trimming pared 1 base from V and 7 bases from J, leaving 11 bases between. This CDR3 is built from 15 residues. Germline CDR1 and CDR2: LGHNA and YSLEER. CDR3 in amino acids: CASSQAAGPNSPLHF. CDR3 nucleotides: TGCGCCAGCAGCCAAGCCGCAGGGCCGAATTCACCCCTCCACTTT.

The V and J genes are TRBV29-1 and TRBJ2-1; 8 bases align to TRBD2. The V segment lost 6 bases and the J segment 1 base; nucleotides outside the gene matches: 5. The germline V gene encodes CDR1 SQVTM and CDR2 ANQGSEA. The CDR3 covers 14 residues. The CDR3 DNA sequence: TGCAGCGTGGTAGCGGGGAAATCCTACAATGAGCAGTTCTTC. It translates to CSVVAGKSYNEQFF.

About this clone itself: The sample contains more than one DNA sequence encoding this CDR3. The chain is built from TRBV15 and TRBJ1-1; unclear D gene. Trimming shortened V by 1 base and J by 1 base, and 7 bases separated the two germline ends. Germline V gene data show CDR1 as LNHNV and CDR2 as YYDKDF (reference sequence). The CDR3 consists of 14 residues. The CDR3 protein is CATSRGGGNTEAFF. Here the CDR3 DNA reads TGTGCCACCAGCAGAGGGGGAGGGAACACTGAAGCTTTCTTT.

This rearrangement joins TRBV2 to TRBJ2-3; D not resolved. This CDR3 has 12 amino acids. Trimming removed 10 bases from V and 5 bases from J, with 13 bases in between. CDR1 is SNHLY, CDR2 FYNNEI, per germline. CDR3 coding DNA: TGTGCCACTAGTTGGGCTAAAGATACGCAGTATTTT. Protein product: CATSWAKDTQYF.

The rearrangement joins TRBV6-5 to TRBJ1-3, with 8 bases fitting TRBD1. Germline values: CDR1 MNHEY, CDR2 SVGAGI. This CDR3 has 15 amino acids. The V and J ends lost 6 bases and 0 bases, in that order; junction bases with no gene match: 4. The CDR3: CASSKTGGSGNTIYF. Written as DNA, the CDR3 is TGTGCCAGCAGCAAAACAGGGGGCTCTGGAAACACCATATATTTT.

The chain joins TRBV14 to TRBJ1-1; unclear D gene. CDR3 size: 16 residues. CDR1 and CDR2 from the germline V gene are SGHDN and FVKESK. V dropped 0 bases and J dropped 2 bases, with 13 bases sitting between them. CDR3 in DNA: TGTGCCAGCAGCCAAGAGAAGTATCGGGGTAACACTGAAGCTTTCTTT. Translation: CASSQEKYRGNTEAFF.

V and J are TRBV5-4 and TRBJ1-1; no clear D. The V end was cut by 4 bases, the J end by 0 bases, with 13 bases between. The CDR3 sequence is 15 residues long. Germline V gene sequence: CDR1 SGHNT, CDR2 YYREEE (reference sequence). The CDR3 DNA follows: TGTGCCAGCAGCAGCAGAGGTAGGATGAACACTGAAGCTTTCTTT. This translates into CASSSRGRMNTEAFF.

V and J are TRBV5-1 and TRBJ2-7; D could derive from TRBD1 or TRBD2 (5 bases each). Germline CDR1 and CDR2: SGHRS and YFSETQ. This CDR3 comprises 14 residues. With 4 bases removed from V and 0 bases from J, the gap between germline ends came to 11 bases. In nucleotides, the CDR3 is TGCGCCAGCAGCGGGGACGCACACTCCTACGAGCAGTACTTC. This translates into CASSGDAHSYEQYF.

The rearrangement uses TRBV7-6 and TRBJ2-3; D gene unclear. V dropped 5 bases and J dropped 4 bases, with 16 bases sitting between them. CDR1 and CDR2 (germline): SGHVS, FNYEAQ. The CDR3 covers 15 residues. For the CDR3, the DNA is TGTGCCAGCAGCCCGTTCCCAGCAGGCGCAGATACGCAGTATTTT. The encoded protein is CASSPFPAGADTQYF. The full variable domain, rest sourced from reference TRBV7-6 and TRBJ2-3, is GAGVSQSPRYKVTKRGQDVALRCDPISGHVSLYWYRQALGQGPEFLTYFNYEAQQDKSGLPNDRFSAERPEGSISTLTIQRTEQRDSAMYRCASSPFPAGADTQYFGPGTRLTVL.

The rearrangement links TRBV4-2 to TRBJ2-5; D unclear. Per germline, CDR1 LGHNA and CDR2 YNFKEQ. V was pared by 1 base and J by 2 bases, with 8 bases between. This CDR3 spans 14 amino acids. Written as DNA, the CDR3 is TGTGCCAGCAGCCAAGGGGATACGCAAGAGACCCAGTACTTC. Translating gives CASSQGDTQETQYF.

The genes are TRBV15 and TRBJ1-6; possible D gene TRBD1, 6 bases. The CDR3 is made up of 15 amino acids. Trimming left V 4 bases short and J 10 bases short, with 17 bases between. CDR1 is LNHNV, CDR2 YYDKDF, per germline (reference sequence). The CDR3 protein is CATSTKTRGGSPLHF. CDR3 DNA: TGTGCCACCAGCACGAAGACACGAGGGGGATCACCCCTCCACTTT.